This TCR beta chain was observed in a study of blood T cells in healthy people across ages. It was with a sample-barcoded 5' primer and a J-beta primer mix that a second PCR of roughly 6 to 12 cycles was run. Every sample returned 2.5 million or more CDR3-containing paired-end reads. TCRdb analysed the 5' RACE reads with MiXCR anew, one entry per CDR3 protein. The sample has 800,000 or so distinct CDR3 sequences; around 45% are singletons. The V gene's germline CDR1 is SNHLY and CDR2 FYNNEI. After removal of 1 base from V and 6 bases from J, the junction contained 9 bases not matched to a gene. CDR3 length: 15 residues.

The receptor's source is a man older than 75 in good health. Sequenced input: blood. The chain combines TRBV2 with TRBJ2-7; the match to TRBD1 covers 7 bases. As DNA, the CDR3 is TGTGCCAGCAGTGAAGTGTTAAGGGGGCGCGCCGAGCAGTACTTC. Its protein is CASSEVLRGRAEQYF.